This TCR beta chain emerged from a study of T cells in Graves' hyperthyroidism and ophthalmopathy. Points from the study as a whole: Peripheral blood also featured most of the thyroid clonotypes expanded above 0.001. Through a model of 13 V-J features, ophthalmopathy was separated from stable hyperthyroidism.

Note on this clonotype: Its antigen is not known.

The CDR3 runs 15 residues. Trimming cost V 5 bases and J 0 bases; bases outside gene matches: 7. Germline loops: CDR1 SGHTA, CDR2 FQGTGA. RNA transcripts provided the source from which TCR beta CDR3 regions were amplified. With the HTBI primer set, the TCR CDR3 went through a first round of RT-PCR. TCRdb fed the multiplex PCR reads into MiXCR, producing one record per CDR3 protein. The sample shows fewer than 850,000 distinct CDR3 sequences, 15% to 20% of them seen only once. Newly diagnosed hyperthyroidism, duration under 2 months, in patients aged 18 to 65. The sequencing sample was made of blood. The clonotype originates from a man aged 45-60 years with Graves' hyperthyroidism. The gene calls are TRBV7-3 and TRBJ2-7; 7 nucleotides agree with TRBD1. The CDR3 nucleotides read TGTGCCAGCAGCCCGGGACAGCCGAGCTCCTACGAGCAGTACTTC. This encodes CASSPGQPSSYEQYF.